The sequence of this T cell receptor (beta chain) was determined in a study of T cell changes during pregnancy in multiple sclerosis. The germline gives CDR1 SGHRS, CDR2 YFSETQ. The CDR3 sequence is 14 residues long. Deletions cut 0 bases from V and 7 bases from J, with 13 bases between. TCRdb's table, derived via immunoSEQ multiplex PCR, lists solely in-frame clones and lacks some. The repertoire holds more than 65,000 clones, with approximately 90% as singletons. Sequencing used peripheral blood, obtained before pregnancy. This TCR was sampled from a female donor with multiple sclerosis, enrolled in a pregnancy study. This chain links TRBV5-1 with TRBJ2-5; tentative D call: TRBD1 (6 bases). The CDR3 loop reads CASSLGTGLGTQYF. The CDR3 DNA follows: TGCGCCAGCAGCTTGGGAACAGGGCTTGGGACCCAGTACTTC.